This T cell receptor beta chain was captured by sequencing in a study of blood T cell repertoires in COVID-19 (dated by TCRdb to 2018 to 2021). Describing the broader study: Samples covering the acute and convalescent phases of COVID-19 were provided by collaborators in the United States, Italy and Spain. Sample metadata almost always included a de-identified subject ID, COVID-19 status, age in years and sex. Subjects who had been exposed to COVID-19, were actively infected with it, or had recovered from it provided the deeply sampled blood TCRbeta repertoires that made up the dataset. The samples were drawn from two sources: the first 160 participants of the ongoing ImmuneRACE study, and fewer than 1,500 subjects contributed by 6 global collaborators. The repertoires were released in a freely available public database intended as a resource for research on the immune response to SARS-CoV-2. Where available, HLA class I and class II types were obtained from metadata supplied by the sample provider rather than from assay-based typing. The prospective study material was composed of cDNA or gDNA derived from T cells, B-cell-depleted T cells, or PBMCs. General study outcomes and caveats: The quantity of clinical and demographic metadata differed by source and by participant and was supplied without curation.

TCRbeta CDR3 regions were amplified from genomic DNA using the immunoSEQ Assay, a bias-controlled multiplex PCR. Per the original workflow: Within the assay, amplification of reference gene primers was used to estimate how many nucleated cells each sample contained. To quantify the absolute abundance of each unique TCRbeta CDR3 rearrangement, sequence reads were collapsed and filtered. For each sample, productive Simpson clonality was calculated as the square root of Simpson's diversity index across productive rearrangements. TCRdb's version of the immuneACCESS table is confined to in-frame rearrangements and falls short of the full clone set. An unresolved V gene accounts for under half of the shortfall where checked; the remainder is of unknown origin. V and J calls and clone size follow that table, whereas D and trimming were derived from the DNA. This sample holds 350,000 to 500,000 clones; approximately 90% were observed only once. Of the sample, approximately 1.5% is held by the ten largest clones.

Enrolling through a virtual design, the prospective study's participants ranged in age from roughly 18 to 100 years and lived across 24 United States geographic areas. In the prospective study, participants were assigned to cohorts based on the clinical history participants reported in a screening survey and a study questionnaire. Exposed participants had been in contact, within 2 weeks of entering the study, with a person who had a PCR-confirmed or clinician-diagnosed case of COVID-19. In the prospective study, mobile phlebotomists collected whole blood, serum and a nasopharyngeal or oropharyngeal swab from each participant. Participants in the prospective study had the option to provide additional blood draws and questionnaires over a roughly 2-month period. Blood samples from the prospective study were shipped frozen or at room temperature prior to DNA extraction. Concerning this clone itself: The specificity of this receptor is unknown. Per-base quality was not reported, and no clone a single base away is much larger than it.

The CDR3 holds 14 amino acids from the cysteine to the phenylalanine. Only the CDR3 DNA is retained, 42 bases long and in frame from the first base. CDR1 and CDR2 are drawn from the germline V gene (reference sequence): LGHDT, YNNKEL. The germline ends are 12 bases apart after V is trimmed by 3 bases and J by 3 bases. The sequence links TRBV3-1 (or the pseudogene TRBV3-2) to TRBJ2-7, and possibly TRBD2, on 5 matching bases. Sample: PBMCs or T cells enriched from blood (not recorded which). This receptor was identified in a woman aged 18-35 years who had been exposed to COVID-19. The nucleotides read TGTGCCAGCAGCCAGGGGAGATCCAACTACGAGCAGTACTTC. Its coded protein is CASSQGRSNYEQYF.